The 15 T cell receptor beta chains below all came from one sample that was sequenced in a study of PD-L1 blockade in urothelial cancer. The table came from immunoSEQ multiplex PCR; TCRdb's copy has only in-frame clones and leaves some out. The sample includes approximately 46,000 clones, about four fifths of them seen just once. This sample comprised PBMCs, obtained around atezolizumab (anti-PD-L1) treatment. These receptors came from a man aged 65 to 85 with urothelial cancer.

The V and J genes are TRBV7-2 and TRBJ2-3, with no clear D. V lost 5 bases and J 5 bases, leaving 14 bases between the germline ends. The CDR3 covers 14 residues. In germline, CDR1 is SGHTA, CDR2 FQGNSA. The CDR3 loop is CASSPTAPGDTQYF. DNA of the CDR3: TGTGCCAGCAGCCCAACTGCCCCCGGAGATACGCAGTATTTT.

The chain carries TRBV19 and TRBJ1-2; TRBD1 aligns across 8 bases. Per the germline V gene, CDR1 is LNHDA and CDR2 is SQIVND (reference sequence). The CDR3 runs to 14 residues. The ends lost 2 bases at V and 5 bases at J; junction bases unmatched: 4. CDR3 in amino acids: CASSISTGGYGYTF. Here the CDR3 DNA reads TGTGCCAGTAGTATATCAACAGGGGGGTATGGCTACACCTTC.

The chain uses TRBV19 and TRBJ1-3; tentatively, D is TRBD1 (5 bases). This CDR3 has 16 amino acids. Germline loops: CDR1 LNHDA, CDR2 SQIVND (reference sequence). Trimming stripped 6 bases from V and 0 bases from J, with 15 bases between. For the CDR3, the DNA is TGTGCCAGTAGAAAAACAGGCCCCCTCTCTGGAAACACCATATATTTT. This translates into CASRKTGPLSGNTIYF. Together with reference TRBV19 and TRBJ1-3, the CDR3 gives the full variable domain: DGGITQSPKYLFRKEGQNVTLSCEQNLNHDAMYWYRQDPGQGLRLIYYSQIVNDFQKGDIAEGYSVSREKKESFPLTVTSAQKNPTAFYLCASRKTGPLSGNTIYFGEGSWLTVV.

This chain connects TRBV9 to TRBJ2-1; 10 nucleotides align to TRBD2. Per germline, CDR1 SGDLS and CDR2 YYNGEE. The CDR3 sequence is 15 residues long. The ends lost 4 bases at V and 4 bases at J; junction bases unmatched: 5. The CDR3 region has the DNA TGTGCCAGCAGCCCCGGACTAGCGGAGTACAATGAGCAGTTCTTC. Amino acid sequence: CASSPGLAEYNEQFF.

The rearrangement uses TRBV10-3 and TRBJ2-5, with D perhaps matching TRBD2 (6 bases). From germline, CDR1 is ENHRY and CDR2 SYGVKD. This CDR3 has 16 amino acids. The germline V and J ends were trimmed by 6 bases and 0 bases, with 17 bases remaining between them. For the CDR3, the DNA is TGTGCCATCAGGGGAGGTGCAGGGTCTAACCAAGAGACCCAGTACTTC. Encoded protein: CAIRGGAGSNQETQYF.

This clone was seen only a few times. This chain joins TRBV10-2 and TRBJ1-4; the D gene is possibly TRBD1 (5 bases). CDR1 is WSHSY, CDR2 SAAADI, per germline. This CDR3 has 13 residues. The V gene lost 6 bases and the J gene lost 2 bases, with 7 bases spanning the gap. The CDR3 DNA is TGCGCCAGCAGGGGGCCGACTAATGAAAAACTGTTTTTT. Translated, it gives CASRGPTNEKLFF.

This chain uses TRBV27 with TRBJ2-3; 8 positions match TRBD2. V lost 10 bases to trimming and J lost 0 bases; unmatched junction nucleotides: 12. Germline CDR1 reads MNHEY; CDR2 reads SMNVEV (reference sequence). The CDR3 spans 16 residues. For the CDR3, the DNA is TGTGCCACCACTCTGTTCGGGGGGGGTAGCACAGATACGCAGTATTTT. Amino acids: CATTLFGGGSTDTQYF.

The chain recombines TRBV10-3 with TRBJ1-5; 7 nucleotides align to TRBD1. This CDR3 has 16 residues. The trim removed 2 bases at V and 0 bases at J, leaving 4 bases unmatched. Germline V lookup: CDR1 ENHRY, CDR2 SYGVKD. In nucleotides, the CDR3 is TGTGCCATCAGTGAGGTCAGGGGGATTAGCAATCAGCCCCAGCATTTT. Amino acid sequence: CAISEVRGISNQPQHF.

The chain joins TRBV28 to TRBJ2-2; a weak D match, TRBD1 (6 bases). This CDR3 comprises 14 residues. Trimming removed 2 bases at V and 5 bases at J, with 9 bases between. CDR1 and CDR2 from the germline V gene are MDHEN and SYDVKM. The CDR3 DNA is TGTGCCAGCAGTTTAGGGCAGGGGACCGGGGAGCTGTTTTTT. This codes for CASSLGQGTGELFF.

The V and J genes are TRBV14 and TRBJ2-5; 7 nucleotides align to TRBD2. With V trimmed by 5 bases and J by 4 bases, 13 bases remained unmatched. The germline gives CDR1 SGHDN, CDR2 FVKESK. This CDR3 contains 16 residues. The CDR3 region has the DNA TGTGCCAGCAGCTTTCCGACTAGCTTGGGATTAGAGACCCAGTACTTC. Protein sequence: CASSFPTSLGLETQYF.

A few counts support this clone. The genes are TRBV9 and TRBJ1-1; unclear D gene. This CDR3 has 16 residues. V was clipped by 0 bases and J by 1 base, with 13 bases between them. Per the germline V gene, CDR1 is SGDLS and CDR2 is YYNGEE. In DNA, the CDR3 is TGTGCCAGCAGCGTAGGACTAGGGCAGACGAACACTGAAGCTTTCTTT. It is translated as CASSVGLGQTNTEAFF.

Regarding this clone: Other nucleotide sequences from this sample produce the same CDR3. The rearrangement joins TRBV11-2 to TRBJ2-7, with 9 bases that match TRBD1. V lost 5 bases, J lost 6 bases, and 5 bases stayed unmatched. This CDR3 contains 13 residues. Germline V lookup: CDR1 SGHAT, CDR2 FQNNGV. CDR3 sequence reads: CASSPGQGGEQYF. CDR3 DNA sequence: TGTGCCAGCAGCCCGGGACAGGGAGGCGAGCAGTACTTC.

The chain links TRBV7-2 to TRBJ1-2; TRBD1 matches 9 bases. Germline loops: CDR1 SGHTA, CDR2 FQGNSA. V lost 2 bases, J lost 5 bases, and 6 bases stayed unmatched. The CDR3 covers 15 residues. The CDR3 loop reads CASSLNPGQGYGYTF. DNA for the CDR3: TGTGCCAGCAGCTTAAATCCAGGACAGGGGTATGGCTACACCTTC.

This clone was detected ten times or more. The chain links TRBV5-8 to TRBJ1-5, with D possibly TRBD1 on 5 matching bases. Trimming removed 4 bases from V and 7 bases from J, with 12 bases in between. CDR3 length: 13 residues. Germline V gene data show CDR1 as SGHTS and CDR2 as YDEGEE. CDR3 DNA sequence: TGTGCCAGCAGCCTGGGGGGGGGACAGCCCCAGCATTTT. Its protein product is CASSLGGGQPQHF.

The chain links TRBV2 to TRBJ2-7, with D unresolved. The CDR3 extends over 13 amino acids. Germline-derived CDR1 and CDR2 are SNHLY and FYNNEI. V shed 4 bases and J shed 4 bases, with 11 bases lying between them. This chain's CDR3 is CASSASSKYEQYF. The CDR3 bases are TGTGCCAGCAGTGCGTCATCTAAGTACGAGCAGTACTTC. Together with reference TRBV2 and TRBJ2-7, the CDR3 gives the full variable domain: EPEVTQTPSHQVTQMGQEVILRCVPISNHLYFYWYRQILGQKVEFLVSFYNNEISEKSEIFDDQFSVERPDGSNFTLKIRSTKLEDSAMYFCASSASSKYEQYFGPGTRLTVT.